A single T cell receptor beta chain is shown here with its context. The data derive from a study of memory CD4+ T cells and cytomegalovirus serostatus. Germline V lookup: CDR1 SNHLY, CDR2 FYNNEI. V shed 5 bases, J shed 4 bases, and the junction held 4 bases outside the gene matches. The CDR3 loop spans 15 amino acids. The sort gate was single viable CD3+CD4+CD8-CD45RO+ cells for memory CD4+ T cells. The method was immunoSEQ multiplex PCR; TCRdb's version includes in-frame clones alone and lacks a portion of them. Of about 64,000 clones listed, 75% to 80% are singletons. The chain carries TRBV2 and TRBJ1-6, with 8 positions matching TRBD1. This receptor was identified in an adult in good health and CMV-seronegative. The sample consisted of memory CD4+ T cells from blood. The CDR3 nucleotides read TGTGCCAGCAGTATGGGACAGGCGTATAATTCACCCCTCCACTTT. Its protein is CASSMGQAYNSPLHF.